These T cell receptor beta chains were read from a single sample in a study of blood T cell repertoires in COVID-19. TCRdb's table, derived via immunoSEQ multiplex PCR, lists solely in-frame clones and lacks some. This sample has about 51,000 clones, with roughly 84% found just once. Sequences were obtained from peripheral blood. The source is an elderly man with active COVID-19. Both conserved end residues are trimmed from each CDR3. Each record gives: V gene, J gene, CDR3 protein.

>TRBV28|TRBJ1-1
ASILVRGMGSTEAF
>TRBV28|TRBJ2-5
ASHTRDSRY
>TRBV6-6|TRBJ2-7
ASGPPAAYEQY
>TRBV18|TRBJ1-3
ASSDLISSGNTIY
>TRBV7-2|TRBJ2-1
ASSLPLGRDYNEQF
>TRBV28|TRBJ2-3
ASSLDSGNTDTQY
>TRBV7-3|TRBJ2-2
ASSPSDLLLPGELF
>TRBV11-2|TRBJ1-4
ASSLEGDREYLVEKLF
>TRBV7-8|TRBJ2-7
ASSPESYEQY
>TRBV28|TRBJ2-5
ASNRGLETQY
>TRBV4-1|TRBJ1-2
ASSQIRTGGDYGYT
>TRBV7-2|TRBJ1-1
ASSIQGITEAF
>TRBV19|TRBJ2-1
ASSPTGSSYNEQF
>TRBV18|TRBJ2-1
ASSLMTSGYNEQF
>TRBV5-6|TRBJ2-3
ASSLGFGLARTDTQY
>TRBV10-3|TRBJ1-2
AISPRGVNYGYT
>TRBV19|TRBJ1-2
ASSMRGYGYT
>TRBV7-8|TRBJ2-7
ASSLRGSIYEQY
>TRBV27|TRBJ1-6
ASSPDRGLTSPLH
>TRBV7-9|TRBJ1-3
ASSLAGQGAGNTIY
>TRBV9|TRBJ2-2
ASSVTHRARISGELF
>TRBV27|TRBJ2-4
ASPLTGGHIQY
>TRBV11-3|TRBJ2-4
ASSIGEGIQY
>TRBV19|TRBJ1-5
ASSSTADQPQH
>TRBV11-3|TRBJ2-3
ASSRSSGTSGRVTDTQY
>TRBV7-8|TRBJ2-5
ASSPETGAETQY
>TRBV14|TRBJ1-2
ASSPSGQYGYT